One sample yielded the 10 T cell receptor beta chains listed below, sequenced in a study of blood T cell repertoires in COVID-19. The table came from immunoSEQ multiplex PCR; TCRdb's copy has only in-frame clones and leaves some out. The sample consists of approximately 100,000 clones, roughly 85% of them appearing once. The sequenced material came from peripheral blood. The receptors shown here come from a man between 65 and 79 years old with acute or convalescent COVID-19.

This chain joins TRBV5-1 and TRBJ1-4; maybe TRBD1 (6 bases). The germline gives CDR1 SGHRS, CDR2 YFSETQ. Trimming pared 4 bases from V and 2 bases from J, leaving 12 bases between. The length of the CDR3 is 15 residues. CDR3 coding DNA: TGCGCCAGCAGCCTTACAGGGAATACTAATGAAAAACTGTTTTTT. It yields the protein CASSLTGNTNEKLFF.

The V call is TRBV28, the J call TRBJ2-5; 7 positions match TRBD2. V was clipped by 5 bases and J by 2 bases; unmatched bases: 5. Germline CDR1 MDHEN, CDR2 SYDVKM. The CDR3 consists of 14 residues. CDR3 sequence: CASSLGGEQETQYF. The CDR3 DNA is TGTGCCAGCAGTCTGGGGGGGGAACAAGAGACCCAGTACTTC.

The gene calls are TRBV2 and TRBJ2-5; D is undetermined. The CDR3 runs 12 residues. Between the trimmed V and J ends, which lost 2 bases and 2 bases, there was a span of 3 bases. In germline, CDR1 is SNHLY, CDR2 FYNNEI. The CDR3: CASSETQETQYF. In DNA form, the CDR3 reads TGTGCCAGCAGTGAAACACAAGAGACCCAGTACTTC.

The rearrangement links TRBV13 to TRBJ2-2; D uncertain. This CDR3 contains 13 residues. The V and J ends lost 8 bases and 2 bases respectively, with 9 bases between them. The germline V gene has CDR1 PRHDT and CDR2 FYEKMQ (reference sequence). The CDR3 DNA reads TGTGCCAGCTCACGAGGAAACACCGGGGAGCTGTTTTTT. This sequence encodes CASSRGNTGELFF.

The chain recombines TRBV5-1 with TRBJ1-6, with TRBD1 matching over 9 bases. Germline V gene data show CDR1 as SGHRS and CDR2 as YFSETQ. CDR3 length: 17 amino acids. The junction had 11 bases not matched to a gene; V was cut back by 5 bases and J by 5 bases. Here the CDR3 reads CASRNSGQGIDNSPLHF. The CDR3 DNA reads as TGCGCCAGCAGGAACTCGGGACAGGGAATAGATAATTCACCCCTCCACTTT. The variable domain in full, completed from reference TRBV5-1 and TRBJ1-6, reads KAGVTQTPRYLIKTRGQQVTLSCSPISGHRSVSWYQQTPGQGLQFLFEYFSETQRNKGNFPGRFSGRQFSNSRSEMNVSTLELGDSALYLCASRNSGQGIDNSPLHFGNGTRLTVT.

This chain connects TRBV28 to TRBJ1-1, with 7 bases identical to TRBD1. Per the germline V gene, CDR1 is MDHEN and CDR2 is SYDVKM. Trimming cost V 4 bases and J 0 bases; bases outside gene matches: 5. The CDR3 contains 15 residues. For the CDR3, the DNA is TGTGCCAGCAGTTCCTACGACAGGGTGAACACTGAAGCTTTCTTT. Translating gives CASSSYDRVNTEAFF.

This chain joins TRBV28 and TRBJ1-2, with D maybe TRBD1 (5 bases). The V end lost 6 bases, the J end lost 2 bases, and 10 bases lay between the germline ends. The germline V gene encodes CDR1 MDHEN and CDR2 SYDVKM. CDR3 length equals 13 residues. CDR3 loop: CASSRQYNYGYTF. The CDR3 DNA follows: TGTGCCAGCAGCCGACAGTACAACTATGGCTACACCTTC.

This clone was seen only once. This sequence joins TRBV4-2 and TRBJ2-1; D not certain. The CDR3 totals 14 residues. Trimming took 0 bases from V and 7 from J, leaving 10 bases between them. Germline V lookup: CDR1 LGHNA, CDR2 YNFKEQ. CDR3 in DNA: TGTGCCAGCAGCCAAGATACAGTCCGGAATGAGCAGTTCTTC. Amino acid sequence: CASSQDTVRNEQFF.

This clone appeared a single time. The rearrangement joins TRBV11-2 to TRBJ2-5; no clear D. The CDR3 runs to 14 residues. From germline, CDR1 is SGHAT and CDR2 FQNNGV. V was trimmed by 4 bases and J by 1 base, leaving 10 bases between them. The DNA of the CDR3 is TGTGCCAGCAGCTCCCGAGCTGTCCAAGAGACCCAGTACTTC. This codes for CASSSRAVQETQYF.

Here the CDR3 DNA reads TGTGCCAGCAGCCACGTGTCGGGGGGCGTAGCTGAAGCTTTCTTT. The encoded protein is CASSHVSGGVAEAFF. The genes are TRBV7-9 and TRBJ1-1, with D possibly being TRBD1 (6 bases). The germline CDR1 and CDR2 sequences are SEHNR and FQNEAQ (reference sequence). The V end was cut by 5 bases, the J end by 6 bases, with 19 bases between. CDR3 size: 15 residues.